The next 25 T cell receptor beta chains were all read from a single sample in a study of T cells in Graves' hyperthyroidism and ophthalmopathy. RNA transcripts provided the source from which TCR beta CDR3 regions were amplified. The study used the HTBI primer set for a first-round RT-PCR of the TCR CDR3. TCRdb independently ran MiXCR on the multiplex PCR reads; one entry per CDR3 protein. The data contain roughly 570,000 distinct CDR3 sequences, just over 45% of them singletons. The sequenced sample was peripheral blood or thyroid tissue (not recorded which). The receptors were gathered from a woman aged 18-29 years with Graves' hyperthyroidism.

The table lists this clonotype with many counts. The chain couples TRBV6-6 to TRBJ1-2; no clear D gene. V lost 0 bases and J lost 2, with 7 bases in between. The CDR3 covers 14 residues. Germline lookup yields CDR1 MNHNY and CDR2 SVGAGI (reference sequence). Written as DNA, the CDR3 is TGTGCCAGCAGTTACTCGAAGATGAACTATGGCTACACCTTC. Its translation is CASSYSKMNYGYTF.

This rearrangement joins TRBV7-6 to TRBJ2-4; D remains ambiguous. The CDR3 covers 14 residues. V dropped 2 bases and J dropped 0 bases, with 5 bases sitting between them. Germline lookup yields CDR1 SGHVS and CDR2 FNYEAQ. The CDR3 spells CASSLRVAKNIQYF. In DNA, the CDR3 is TGTGCCAGCAGCTTAAGGGTAGCCAAAAACATTCAGTACTTC.

This clonotype showed up many times. CDR3 sequence (DNA): TGTGCCAGCAGTATGACCTACGAGCAGTACTTC. Translating gives CASSMTYEQYF. The V and J genes are TRBV2 and TRBJ2-7, with D uncertain. This CDR3 region has 11 residues. Germline values: CDR1 SNHLY, CDR2 FYNNEI. V shed 5 bases and J shed 2 bases, with 4 bases lying between them.

This clonotype was detected ten times or more. This rearrangement joins TRBV29-1 to TRBJ2-2; 11 bases align to TRBD1. In germline, CDR1 is SQVTM, CDR2 ANQGSEA. The CDR3 is 14 residues long. With 3 bases clipped from V and 8 bases from J, the junction kept 5 bases outside the gene matches. Here the CDR3 DNA reads TGCAGCGTTGAGGGGGACAGGGGGTCTGGGGAGCTGTTTTTT. Its protein product is CSVEGDRGSGELFF.

On this clonotype itself: The junction departs from germline at one end; a sequencing error may be responsible. The chain is built from TRBV29-1 and TRBJ2-6; TRBD1 or TRBD2 may be the D gene (6 bases each). The CDR3 length is 12 residues. In germline, CDR1 is SQVTM, CDR2 ANQGSEA. The CDR3 bases are TGCAGCGTAGGCGGAGGGGGGAACACTGAAGCTTTC. Translation: CSVGGGGNTEAF.

This clonotype was seen repeatedly, ten times or more. The chain links TRBV29-1 to TRBJ2-5; 7 bases map to TRBD2. There are 13 residues in the CDR3. The germline V gene encodes CDR1 SQVTM and CDR2 ANQGSEA. V trimming: 4 bases; J trimming: 5 bases; junction bases outside the gene matches: 7. CDR3 in amino acids: CSVAPGGYETQYF. In nucleotides, the CDR3 is TGCAGCGTTGCTCCGGGAGGTTATGAGACCCAGTACTTC.

This clonotype was counted a few times. A read error may produce the germline difference seen at one junction end. The CDR3 reads CASSRQYAGALNEQFF. CDR3 in DNA: TGTGCCAGCAGCCGCCAGTACGCGGGAGCGCTCAATGAGCAGTTTTTT. The gene calls are TRBV7-8 and TRBJ2-2, with 7 bases identical to TRBD2. The CDR3 totals 16 residues. CDR1 SGHVS and CDR2 FQNEAQ come from the germline V gene.

V and J are TRBV25-1 and TRBJ1-2, with 7 bases aligning to TRBD1. CDR3 size: 15 residues. Trimming cost V 1 base and J 4 bases; bases outside gene matches: 6. Germline loops: CDR1 MGHDK, CDR2 SYGVNS. The DNA for the CDR3 is TGTGCCAGCAGTGAATCCGGTTGGGACAGCTATGGCTACACCTTC. Protein: CASSESGWDSYGYTF.

This clonotype appeared once. The chain recombines TRBV24-1 with TRBJ2-3, with 10 bases that match TRBD2. The CDR3 has 17 amino acids. V lost 4 bases, J lost 7 bases, and 13 bases stayed unmatched. Germline V gene lookup returns CDR1 KGHDR and CDR2 SFDVKD. The CDR3, as DNA: TGTGCCACCAGTGACCTGCCACTAGCGGGATTCATAAATACGCAGTATTTT. Amino acid sequence: CATSDLPLAGFINTQYF.

This clonotype has just a few counts. With a much larger clone just one base away, this may be a read error. The V gene is TRBV6-2 or TRBV6-3, the J gene TRBJ2-7, with TRBD1 as a possible D gene (5 bases). CDR1 MNHEY and CDR2 SVGEGT come from the germline V gene. The V and J ends lost 10 bases and 3 bases respectively, with 16 bases between them. CDR3 length equals 13 residues. CDR3 loop: CAISDSPYYEQYF. As DNA, the CDR3 is TGTGCCATCAGCGACAGCCCTTACTACGAGCAGTACTTC.

This clonotype was seen repeatedly, ten times or more. The V and J genes are TRBV6-5 and TRBJ2-7, with 8 nucleotides matching TRBD2. The V gene end was trimmed by 7 bases and the J gene end by 5 bases; junction bases not matched to a gene: 13. Germline-derived CDR1 and CDR2 are MNHEY and SVGAGI. This CDR3 comprises 15 residues. The CDR3 sequence is CASTLTGGPSDEQYF. The CDR3 DNA reads as TGTGCCAGCACCTTAACGGGAGGGCCCTCAGACGAGCAGTACTTC.

The sample holds one count of this clonotype. Just one base apart from a much larger clone, this may be a read error. The rearrangement links TRBV6-5 to TRBJ2-5; the match to TRBD2 covers 14 bases. This CDR3 spans 17 amino acids. Looked up from germline, CDR1 is MNHEY and CDR2 is SVGAGI. V was clipped by 5 bases and J by 5 bases; unmatched bases: 10. The CDR3 DNA sequence: TGTGCCAGCAGTACCCGACTAGCGGGAGGGATACGGGAGACCCAGTACTTC. Its protein product is CASSTRLAGGIRETQYF.

The chain is built from TRBV11-2 and TRBJ1-4; TRBD1 matches 9 bases. Trimming removed 7 bases from V and 5 bases from J; junction bases left unmatched: 8. The CDR3 runs 15 residues. CDR1 and CDR2 from the germline V gene are SGHAT and FQNNGV. The CDR3 DNA reads TGTGCCAGCACCGTCGACACAGGGGGCAATGAAAAACTGTTTTTT. Encoded protein: CASTVDTGGNEKLFF.

CDR3 in DNA: TGTGCCACCAGCAGTGACAGACCCTCCGGGGCTGGGCAGCCCCAGCATTTT. It is translated as CATSSDRPSGAGQPQHF. The gene calls are TRBV15 and TRBJ1-5; D might be TRBD1 (5 bases). Trimming removed 3 bases at V and 7 bases at J, with 22 bases between. This CDR3 spans 17 amino acids. Germline values: CDR1 LNHNV, CDR2 YYDKDF (reference sequence).

This clonotype has at least ten counts. The chain employs TRBV7-9 and TRBJ2-7, with D uncertain. The CDR3 contains 13 residues. The ends were cut back, 3 bases at V and 0 bases at J, with 6 bases in the middle. The V gene's germline CDR1 is SEHNR and CDR2 FQNEAQ (reference sequence). The CDR3 DNA follows: TGTGCCAGCAGCTTCGACGACTCCTACGAGCAGTACTTC. This translates into CASSFDDSYEQYF.

In the case of this clonotype: A much larger clone is a single base away; this may be a read error. The V and J genes are TRBV11-1 and TRBJ2-7; D is unresolved. The DNA end favors TRBJ2-1, so the J call may be wrong. Per germline, CDR1 SGHAT and CDR2 FQDESV (reference sequence). CDR3 length equals 14 residues. CDR3 loop: CASSFEGNCNEQFF. In DNA, the CDR3 is TGTGCCAGCAGCTTTGAAGGGAACTGCAATGAGCAGTTCTTC.

In its sample, this clonotype was seen a few times. The chain joins TRBV20-1 to TRBJ2-3; D is unclear. V lost 3 bases and J lost 2, with 18 bases in between. This CDR3 contains 16 residues. Germline V gene data show CDR1 as DFQATT and CDR2 as SNEGSKA (reference sequence). Here the CDR3 DNA reads TGCAGTGCTAGTGCGGATCTCATTACCCTCACAGATACGCAGTATTTT. Translation gives CSASADLITLTDTQYF.

This clonotype was counted at least ten times. The chain is built from TRBV24-1 and TRBJ2-2, with TRBD2 identical over 10 bases. Germline assignment: CDR1 KGHDR and CDR2 SFDVKD. Losses at the gene ends were 12 bases for V and 4 bases for J; bases not matched to a gene: 10. The CDR3 covers 15 residues. In nucleotides, the CDR3 is TGTGCCGCCGGTAGCGGGAGGTCCCCCACCGGGGAGCTGTTTTTT. Translating it yields CAAGSGRSPTGELFF.

The chain recombines TRBV27 with TRBJ2-7, with D hard to call. Trimming cost V 7 bases and J 0 bases, with 13 bases left between them. Germline CDR1 reads MNHEY; CDR2 reads SMNVEV (reference sequence). This CDR3 has 14 amino acids. In DNA, the CDR3 is TGTGCCAGCAAGATGGAACGTAGCTCCTACGAGCAGTACTTC. Translation gives CASKMERSSYEQYF.

The chain employs TRBV29-1 and TRBJ2-3; D possibly matches TRBD1 or TRBD2 (5 bases each). V lost 7 bases to trimming and J lost 6 bases, with 23 bases between them. The CDR3 contains 15 residues. Per germline, CDR1 SQVTM and CDR2 ANQGSEA. CDR3 sequence reads: CSAETQGQGVDTQYF. The DNA for the CDR3 is TGCAGCGCCGAGACTCAGGGCCAGGGAGTTGATACGCAGTATTTT.

This clonotype was seen many times. The J gene is TRBJ2-7, the V gene TRBV7-8; 9 nucleotides line up with TRBD1. This CDR3 has 14 amino acids. Trimming cost V 0 bases and J 5 bases; bases outside gene matches: 2. Germline assignment: CDR1 SGHVS and CDR2 FQNEAQ. DNA of the CDR3: TGTGCCAGCAGCTTAGCAGGGACAGGGAACGAGCAGTACTTC. This translates into CASSLAGTGNEQYF.

Only a few counts were recorded for this clonotype. This chain joins TRBV12-3 or TRBV12-4 and TRBJ1-1, with 8 bases fitting TRBD1. The ends lost 7 bases at V and 5 bases at J; junction bases unmatched: 12. The length of the CDR3 is 15 residues. The CDR3 spells CASKLLRTGLTEAFF. The CDR3 DNA follows: TGTGCCAGCAAACTTCTCAGGACAGGGCTTACTGAAGCTTTCTTT.

Details on this clonotype: This may arise from a read error, as a much more abundant clone is one base away. CDR3 sequence reads: CASSSSTRELFF. CDR3 sequence (DNA): TGTGCCAGCAGCTCCAGCACCAGGGAGCTGTTTTTT. The chain combines TRBV7-9 with TRBJ2-2; D call uncertain. This CDR3 is 12 amino acids long. Germline values: CDR1 SEHNR, CDR2 FQNEAQ (reference sequence). Variable domain in full (rest from reference TRBV7-9 and TRBJ2-2): DTGVSQNPRHKITKRGQNVTFRCDPISEHNRLYWYRQTLGQGPEFLTYFQNEAQLEKSRLLSDRFSAERPKGSFSTLEIQRTEQGDSAMYLCASSSSTRELFFGEGSRLTVL.

This sequence joins TRBV2 and TRBJ1-4; TRBD1 matches 8 bases. The CDR3 is 12 amino acids. Germline V lookup: CDR1 SNHLY, CDR2 FYNNEI. The V segment lost 8 bases and the J segment 10 bases; nucleotides outside the gene matches: 6. The CDR3 nucleotides read TGTGCCAGCTCCGGACAGGGAGGAAAACTGTTTTTT. Translating it yields CASSGQGGKLFF.

This clonotype has ten or more counts. V usage is TRBV18 and J usage is TRBJ1-2; TRBD1 is a possible D gene (5 bases). CDR3 length equals 15 residues. CDR1 is KGHSH and CDR2 is LQKENI in the germline V gene. The V and J ends lost 2 bases and 0 bases respectively, with 10 bases between them. DNA of the CDR3: TGTGCCAGCTCACCAAACACAGGTCCTAACTATGGCTACACCTTC. Translation gives CASSPNTGPNYGYTF. The variable domain in full, with the rest retrieved from reference TRBV18 and TRBJ1-2, is NAGVMQNPRHLVRRRGQEARLRCSPMKGHSHVYWYRQLPEEGLKFMVYLQKENIIDESGMPKERFSAEFPKEGPSILRIQQVVRGDSAAYFCASSPNTGPNYGYTFGSGTRLTVV.